The rows below give T cell receptor beta chains drawn from one sample of a study of beta chain features in type 1 diabetes. The repertoire was sequenced with immunoSEQ multiplex PCR; TCRdb's copy has only in-frame clones and lacks some. Among hundreds of thousands of clones listed, roughly 15% were seen once. Sequencing was carried out using naive CD4+ T cells from blood. These receptors were collected from a man aged 18 to 29 with type 1 diabetes. The CDR3 runs from the conserved cysteine through the conserved F or W. The order of the fields is CDR3 length, clone size, V gene, D gene, J gene, CDR3 DNA, CDR3 protein. The D gene is left open where the match is weak. Rows give clone size only sometimes, using once, few, many, or a class for an expanded clone.

cdr3_length: 13; clone_size: few; v_call: TRBV5-4; d_call: -; j_call: TRBJ1-2; cdr3_nt: TGTGCCAGCAGCTTCCCCGGTGCCTATGGCTACACCTTC; cdr3_aa: CASSFPGAYGYTF
cdr3_length: 16; clone_size: -; v_call: TRBV6-5; d_call: -; j_call: TRBJ1-4; cdr3_nt: TGTGCCAGCAGTTACTCCGCCGGGGGGCGGGGGGAAAAACTGTTTTTT; cdr3_aa: CASSYSAGGRGEKLFF
cdr3_length: 10; clone_size: -; v_call: TRBV2; d_call: -; j_call: TRBJ2-5; cdr3_nt: TGTGCCACTCGTTTAGAGACCCAGTACTTC; cdr3_aa: CATRLETQYF
cdr3_length: 13; clone_size: -; v_call: TRBV5-1; d_call: -; j_call: TRBJ2-7; cdr3_nt: TGCGCCAGCGGGGGGGGCTCGGGGCTCGAGCAGTACTTC; cdr3_aa: CASGGGSGLEQYF
cdr3_length: 14; clone_size: few; v_call: TRBV28; d_call: -; j_call: TRBJ1-3; cdr3_nt: TGTGCCAGCACCAGGGTCATAACTGGAAACACCATATATTTT; cdr3_aa: CASTRVITGNTIYF
cdr3_length: 14; clone_size: few; v_call: TRBV6-5; d_call: -; j_call: TRBJ2-2; cdr3_nt: TGTGCCAGCAGTTATCGCCCCCACTCCGGGGAGCTGTTTTTT; cdr3_aa: CASSYRPHSGELFF
cdr3_length: 14; clone_size: -; v_call: TRBV13; d_call: -; j_call: TRBJ2-1; cdr3_nt: TGTGCCAGCAGCTTAGCAAAAGACGGGAATGAGCAGTTCTTC; cdr3_aa: CASSLAKDGNEQFF
cdr3_length: 14; clone_size: few; v_call: TRBV30; d_call: TRBD1; j_call: TRBJ1-2; cdr3_nt: TGTGCCTGGAGTGGGACAGGGGGCCTTGGTGGCTACACCTTC; cdr3_aa: CAWSGTGGLGGYTF
cdr3_length: 13; clone_size: once; v_call: TRBV7-8; d_call: TRBD1; j_call: TRBJ2-7; cdr3_nt: TGTGCCAGCAGCTGGGACAGAAGTTACGAGCAGTACTTC; cdr3_aa: CASSWDRSYEQYF
cdr3_length: 13; clone_size: -; v_call: TRBV5-1; d_call: -; j_call: TRBJ2-6; cdr3_nt: TGCGCCAGCAGCCACTCTGGGGCCAACGTCCTGACTTTC; cdr3_aa: CASSHSGANVLTF
cdr3_length: 14; clone_size: few; v_call: TRBV18; d_call: -; j_call: TRBJ1-2; cdr3_nt: TGTGCCAGCTCACCCGGGTCAGGGGTGCGTGGCTACACCTTC; cdr3_aa: CASSPGSGVRGYTF
cdr3_length: 12; clone_size: few; v_call: TRBV7-9; d_call: -; j_call: TRBJ2-3; cdr3_nt: TGTGCCAGCAGCCCCTCCGCAGATACGCAGTATTTT; cdr3_aa: CASSPSADTQYF
cdr3_length: 12; clone_size: few; v_call: TRBV6-5; d_call: -; j_call: TRBJ2-7; cdr3_nt: TGTGCCAGCCTGAAGAGGGCCAGCGAGCAGTACTTC; cdr3_aa: CASLKRASEQYF
cdr3_length: 15; clone_size: few; v_call: TRBV10-1; d_call: -; j_call: TRBJ2-1; cdr3_nt: TGCGCCAGCAGTGATTTGGGGATAGCGTCGGATGAGCAGTTCTTC; cdr3_aa: CASSDLGIASDEQFF
cdr3_length: 12; clone_size: -; v_call: TRBV13; d_call: -; j_call: TRBJ1-2; cdr3_nt: TGTGCCAGCAGCTTAGCAAGGGGTGGCTACACCTTC; cdr3_aa: CASSLARGGYTF
cdr3_length: 14; clone_size: -; v_call: TRBV2; d_call: -; j_call: TRBJ2-3; cdr3_nt: TGTGCCAGCAGTGAAACTAGACGGGGAGATACGCAGTATTTT; cdr3_aa: CASSETRRGDTQYF
cdr3_length: 11; clone_size: -; v_call: TRBV2; d_call: -; j_call: TRBJ1-2; cdr3_nt: TGTGCCAGCAGTGTGACAAGTGGCTACACCTTC; cdr3_aa: CASSVTSGYTF
cdr3_length: 12; clone_size: -; v_call: TRBV9; d_call: -; j_call: TRBJ1-4; cdr3_nt: TGTGCCAGCACAAAAGGACAGGAAAAACTGTTTTTT; cdr3_aa: CASTKGQEKLFF
cdr3_length: 14; clone_size: few; v_call: TRBV5-1; d_call: TRBD1; j_call: TRBJ1-5; cdr3_nt: TGCGCCAGCAGCTTGGATGCAGGGGGGAAGCCCCAGCATTTT; cdr3_aa: CASSLDAGGKPQHF
cdr3_length: 15; clone_size: few; v_call: TRBV6-1; d_call: TRBD2; j_call: TRBJ2-1; cdr3_nt: TGTGCCAGCAGCTCAATAGCGGGCAACTACAATGAGCAGTTCTTC; cdr3_aa: CASSSIAGNYNEQFF
cdr3_length: 17; clone_size: -; v_call: TRBV19; d_call: TRBD2; j_call: TRBJ2-1; cdr3_nt: TGTGCCAGTAGTATGTCGCTAGCGGGAGGGTACTACAATGAGCAGTTCTTC; cdr3_aa: CASSMSLAGGYYNEQFF
cdr3_length: 14; clone_size: few; v_call: TRBV25-1; d_call: TRBD1; j_call: TRBJ2-5; cdr3_nt: TGTGCCAGCAGTGCCTACAGGGGGAAAGAGACCCAGTACTTC; cdr3_aa: CASSAYRGKETQYF
cdr3_length: 15; clone_size: few; v_call: TRBV5-4; d_call: TRBD2; j_call: TRBJ2-7; cdr3_nt: TGTGCCAGCAGCCCGAGACTAGCGGGGGGCAACGAGCAGTACTTC; cdr3_aa: CASSPRLAGGNEQYF
cdr3_length: 15; clone_size: few; v_call: TRBV6-5; d_call: -; j_call: TRBJ2-1; cdr3_nt: TGTGCCAGCAGTTACTCCGGGAGCTCCTACAATGAGCAGTTCTTC; cdr3_aa: CASSYSGSSYNEQFF
cdr3_length: 14; clone_size: -; v_call: TRBV5-6; d_call: -; j_call: TRBJ1-5; cdr3_nt: TGTGCCAGCAGCTTGAGAGGTAGCGGGCAGGGCCAGCATTTT; cdr3_aa: CASSLRGSGQGQHF
cdr3_length: 11; clone_size: -; v_call: TRBV7-8; d_call: -; j_call: TRBJ1-3; cdr3_nt: TGTGCCAGCAGCTTTAGTGGTGCCATATATTTT; cdr3_aa: CASSFSGAIYF
cdr3_length: 15; clone_size: -; v_call: TRBV6-5; d_call: TRBD1; j_call: TRBJ2-7; cdr3_nt: TGTGCCAGCAGTCACCGCGGTGACAGGGGTGGCGAGCAGTACTTC; cdr3_aa: CASSHRGDRGGEQYF
cdr3_length: 12; clone_size: few; v_call: TRBV5-4; d_call: -; j_call: TRBJ1-1; cdr3_nt: TGTGCCAGCAGCCAGAGCCGGGGACACGCTTTCTTT; cdr3_aa: CASSQSRGHAFF
cdr3_length: 13; clone_size: -; v_call: TRBV2; d_call: -; j_call: TRBJ2-3; cdr3_nt: TGTGCCAGCAAAGGTGAACAGGGATTGGCGCAGTATTTT; cdr3_aa: CASKGEQGLAQYF